Detailed here is one T cell receptor beta chain. Compared with germline, one end of the junction differs, possibly owing to a read error. The sample originates from a study of PD-1 blockade in classical Hodgkin lymphoma. The V gene's germline CDR1 is SGHVS and CDR2 FQNEAQ. The length of the CDR3 is 14 residues. Every single patient, without exception, relapsed after autologous stem cell transplantation, and brentuximab vedotin exposure varied. Profiling relied on immunoSEQ multiplex PCR, and the TCRdb table lists in-frame clones only, not all of them. The table includes 25,000 to 35,000 clones, roughly 71% detected once.

The chain has TRBV7-8 and TRBJ2-1, with D perhaps matching TRBD2 (6 bases). This clonotype was obtained from a human donor with classical Hodgkin lymphoma. This specimen was peripheral blood mononuclear cells (PBMCs), taken before the second cycle of nivolumab. This CDR3 reads CASRLAEINNEQFF. The CDR3 DNA is TGTGCCAGCAGATTAGCGGAAATAAACAATGAGCAGTTCTTC.